This record covers a single T cell receptor (beta chain). The data derive from a study of Ad26.COV2.S vaccination and SARS-CoV-2 variants. TCRdb keeps only in-frame clones here, not all; method: immunoSEQ multiplex PCR. The repertoire holds about 370,000 clones, about 85% seen once, with 3.5% in the top ten. Treatment specified: some 20 received Ad26.COV2.S at low or high dose, single or two shots; roughly five received placebo; per-sample allocation not given. It was on day 63 after the first vaccine or placebo injection that samples were taken. An Ad26 vector carrying the Wuhan-strain SARS-CoV-2 spike served as the vaccine. The CDR3 has 14 amino acids. Germline CDR1 LNHDA, CDR2 SQIVND (reference sequence). Trimming stripped 6 bases from V and 10 bases from J, with 21 bases between.

V is TRBV19 and J is TRBJ1-2, with D possibly matching TRBD1 (5 bases). The sample consisted of peripheral blood, taken in a trial of Ad26.COV2.S vaccine versus placebo. This receptor was identified in a person between 18 and 60 years old who received the Ad26.COV2.S COVID-19 vaccine or a placebo. This CDR3 reads CASRRPGRGLLYTF. CDR3 DNA: TGTGCCAGTAGAAGACCGGGACGGGGGTTACTCTACACCTTC.